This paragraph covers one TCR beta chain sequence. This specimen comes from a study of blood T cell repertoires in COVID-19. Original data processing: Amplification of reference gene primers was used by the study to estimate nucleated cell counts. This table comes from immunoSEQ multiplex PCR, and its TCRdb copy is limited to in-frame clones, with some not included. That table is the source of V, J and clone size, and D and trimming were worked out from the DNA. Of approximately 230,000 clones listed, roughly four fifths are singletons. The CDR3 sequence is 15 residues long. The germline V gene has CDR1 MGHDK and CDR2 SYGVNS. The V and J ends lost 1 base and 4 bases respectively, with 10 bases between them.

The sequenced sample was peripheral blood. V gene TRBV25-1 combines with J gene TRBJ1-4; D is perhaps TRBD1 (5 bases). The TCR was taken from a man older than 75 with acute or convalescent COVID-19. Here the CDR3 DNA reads TGTGCCAGCAGTGAATCGGGGGGTATTAATGAAAAACTGTTTTTT. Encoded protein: CASSESGGINEKLFF.